Presented here are 17 T cell receptor beta chains from one specimen sequenced in a study of shared clonotypes between healthy human individuals. Produced via immunoSEQ multiplex PCR; TCRdb's table is partial and in-frame only. The table lists 450,000 to 500,000 clones, over 70% of them singletons. The sample consisted of PBMCs. The receptors originated from a woman aged 35 to 49 in good health. Some clones in this sample may be carry-over from other donors' samples.

This clone has just a few counts. The chain links TRBV19 to TRBJ1-1, with unresolved D. This CDR3 contains 14 residues. Trimming removed 3 bases at V and 6 bases at J, with 14 bases between. CDR1 LNHDA and CDR2 SQIVND come from the germline V gene (reference sequence). The CDR3 DNA reads as TGTGCCAGTAGTATTGGATTCCAAAACGCTGAAGCTTTCTTT. This sequence encodes CASSIGFQNAEAFF.

The chain's CDR3 is CASSPGLAGGYEQYF. The CDR3 nucleotides read TGTGCCAGCTCACCTGGACTAGCGGGAGGTTACGAGCAGTACTTC. The chain uses TRBV18 and TRBJ2-7; 14 positions agree with TRBD2. The germline CDR1 and CDR2 sequences are KGHSH and LQKENI. The CDR3 totals 15 residues. J was trimmed by 4 bases and V by 3 bases; bases with no gene match: 2. The entire variable domain, with the rest obtained from reference TRBV18 and TRBJ2-7, is as follows: NAGVMQNPRHLVRRRGQEARLRCSPMKGHSHVYWYRQLPEEGLKFMVYLQKENIIDESGMPKERFSAEFPKEGPSILRIQQVVRGDSAAYFCASSPGLAGGYEQYFGPGTRLTVT.

This clone was seen ten or more times. DNA of the CDR3: TGTGCCAGCAGTGACGCGGCAGGGGGCATAGTGGGTGAAAAACTGTTTTTT. Translated, it gives CASSDAAGGIVGEKLFF. The chain carries TRBV2 and TRBJ1-4; 8 positions agree with TRBD1. This CDR3 region has 17 residues. Per the germline V gene, CDR1 is SNHLY and CDR2 is FYNNEI. V trimming: 3 bases; J trimming: 7 bases; junction bases outside the gene matches: 13.

The J gene is TRBJ1-2, the V gene TRBV27; D possibly corresponds to TRBD1 (6 bases). Per the germline V gene, CDR1 is MNHEY and CDR2 is SMNVEV (reference sequence). V was shortened by 3 bases and J by 4 bases, with 15 bases between the two germline ends. The CDR3 spans 15 residues. CDR3 DNA: TGTGCCAGCAGTTTTTCCCAGGGGTTGGGCTATGGCTACACCTTC. Protein: CASSFSQGLGYGYTF.

This chain joins TRBV11-2 and TRBJ1-2, with 10 bases lining up with TRBD1. The CDR3 runs to 14 residues. Per germline, CDR1 SGHAT and CDR2 FQNNGV. J was trimmed by 7 bases and V by 3 bases; bases with no gene match: 5. This CDR3 reads CASSFDRGHGGYTF. CDR3 nucleotides: TGTGCCAGCAGCTTCGACAGGGGGCATGGTGGCTACACCTTC. The full variable domain, rest sourced from reference TRBV11-2 and TRBJ1-2, is EAGVAQSPRYKIIEKRQSVAFWCNPISGHATLYWYQQILGQGPKLLIQFQNNGVVDDSQLPKDRFSAERLKGVDSTLKIQPAKLEDSAVYLCASSFDRGHGGYTFGSGTRLTVV.

The chain uses TRBV5-1 and TRBJ1-4; 12 bases are shared with TRBD1. The CDR3 extends over 14 amino acids. Germline lookup yields CDR1 SGHRS and CDR2 YFSETQ. Germline trimming cut 4 bases from V and 8 bases from J; bases unmatched to any gene: 3. The CDR3, as DNA: TGCGCCAGCAGCCAGGGACAGGGGGCCGAAAAACTGTTTTTT. Translation gives CASSQGQGAEKLFF.

As regards this clone: Other DNA sequences in this sample translate to the same CDR3. This chain links TRBV27 with TRBJ2-7; the D gene could be TRBD1 or TRBD2 (5 bases each). CDR1 is MNHEY, CDR2 SMNVEV, per germline (reference sequence). This CDR3 spans 12 amino acids. The ends were cut back, 3 bases at V and 4 bases at J, with 7 bases in the middle. The CDR3 reads CASSLRGYEQYF. The CDR3 DNA is TGTGCCAGCAGTTTGAGGGGTTACGAGCAGTACTTC.

This rearrangement joins TRBV29-1 to TRBJ2-5, with 8 bases lining up with TRBD2. This CDR3 has 13 amino acids. Germline V gene data show CDR1 as SQVTM and CDR2 as ANQGSEA. Trimming at V came to 4 bases and at J to 4 bases, leaving 5 bases not matched to a gene. The CDR3, as DNA: TGCAGCGTTGCGACTAGCGCAGGAGAGACCCAGTACTTC. Protein: CSVATSAGETQYF.

Worth noting for this clone: This likely came from a read error, as a far larger clone is one base away. The chain has TRBV4-2 and TRBJ2-7; perhaps TRBD1 as D (5 bases). Trimming stripped 0 bases from V and 5 bases from J, with 17 bases between. This CDR3 is built from 16 residues. Germline lookup yields CDR1 LGHNA and CDR2 YNFKEQ. In nucleotides, the CDR3 is TGTGCCAGCAGCCAAGACGAGAGGCAGGGCGTCGACGAGCAGTACTTC. The encoded protein is CASSQDERQGVDEQYF.

The rearrangement uses TRBV7-2 and TRBJ2-3, with 8 bases lining up with TRBD1. CDR1 is SGHTA and CDR2 is FQGNSA in the germline V gene. This CDR3 contains 14 residues. The ends lost 2 bases at V and 4 bases at J; junction bases unmatched: 2. CDR3 sequence: CASSLRTGPDTQYF. CDR3 DNA: TGTGCCAGCAGCTTAAGGACAGGGCCAGATACGCAGTATTTT.

In this sample, this clone turned up once. The gene calls are TRBV5-1 and TRBJ2-1, with 7 bases identical to TRBD2. The trim removed 6 bases at V and 5 bases at J, leaving 8 bases unmatched. The CDR3 is made up of 14 amino acids. Germline lookup yields CDR1 SGHRS and CDR2 YFSETQ. The CDR3 nucleotides are TGCGCCAGCAAACTGGGAGGGGAGAACAATGAGCAGTTCTTC. It translates to CASKLGGENNEQFF.

The chain couples TRBV29-1 to TRBJ2-7; the match to TRBD1 covers 10 bases. The CDR3 has 12 residues. V lost 6 bases and J lost 4; bases outside the gene matches: 3. Per germline, CDR1 SQVTM and CDR2 ANQGSEA. CDR3 coding DNA: TGCAGCGTAACGGGACAGGGGTACGAGCAGTACTTC. Amino acids: CSVTGQGYEQYF.

About this clone itself: Given a far larger clone just one base away, this is likely a sequencing read error. V and J are TRBV5-8 and TRBJ2-7; D assignment may be TRBD1 or TRBD2 (5 bases each). V was clipped by 4 bases and J by 4 bases, with 15 bases between them. Germline CDR1 and CDR2: SGHTS and YDEGEE. CDR3 length: 14 amino acids. The CDR3 bases are TGTGCCAGCAGCCCTCTCGGGGCTACTTACGAGCAGTACTTC. This translates into CASSPLGATYEQYF.

The J gene is TRBJ2-5, the V gene TRBV4-1; a possible D gene is TRBD2 (6 bases). Deletions cut 1 base from V and 5 bases from J, with 17 bases between. The CDR3 is 16 amino acids. The germline CDR1 and CDR2 sequences are MGHRA and YSYEKL. In DNA form, the CDR3 reads TGCGCCAGCAGCCAAGGGAGGGACGGGAATAAGGAGACCCAGTACTTC. Translating gives CASSQGRDGNKETQYF.

V usage is TRBV4-2 and J usage is TRBJ2-6; 11 bases are a match to TRBD1. This CDR3 has 19 amino acids. The germline gives CDR1 LGHNA, CDR2 YNFKEQ. Trimming removed 4 bases from V and 1 base from J; junction bases left unmatched: 9. The CDR3 DNA reads TGTGCCAGCAGCCTTACCGCCGGGACAGGGGGATCTGGGGCCAACGTCCTGACTTTC. Translation gives CASSLTAGTGGSGANVLTF.

Of note for this clone: One base separates it from a far larger clone, so it is likely a read error. Other DNA sequences in the sample encode the same CDR3. The chain employs TRBV27 and TRBJ1-5; D uncertain. CDR1 and CDR2 (germline): MNHEY, SMNVEV (reference sequence). The CDR3 runs to 14 residues. The CDR3 is CASSFGHTNQPQHF. The DNA for the CDR3 is TGTGCCAGCAGTTTCGGTCATACCAATCAGCCCCAGCACTTT.

The chain uses TRBV9 and TRBJ2-1; 16 bases are shared with TRBD2. The ends lost 3 bases at V and 0 bases at J; junction bases unmatched: 3. CDR3 length: 18 amino acids. Germline lookup yields CDR1 SGDLS and CDR2 YYNGEE. This chain's CDR3 is CASSGGLAGGSSYNEQFF. CDR3 nucleotides: TGTGCCAGCAGCGGGGGACTAGCGGGAGGGAGCTCCTACAATGAGCAGTTCTTC. The entire variable domain, with the rest obtained from reference TRBV9 and TRBJ2-1, is as follows: DSGVTQTPKHLITATGQRVTLRCSPRSGDLSVYWYQQSLDQGLQFLIQYYNGEERAKGNILERFSAQQFPDLHSELNLSSLELGDSALYFCASSGGLAGGSSYNEQFFGPGTRLTVL.